This T cell receptor (beta chain) was identified in a study of cytomegalovirus exposure and HLA in healthy donors. General study findings and limits: TCR beta sequences reportedly predicted the HLA-A and HLA-B alleles of most subjects accurately. It was only CMV serostatus that was available as immune exposure information. What a later analysis reportedly showed was that an Asian-associated ancestry cluster had fewer N-insertions than the approximately 670-donor mean. Within an earlier analysis, most TCR beta V segments proved productive either about 90% or about 30% of the time.

The CDR3 spans 13 residues. Trimming took 0 bases from V and 8 from J; bases not matched to a gene: 2. Germline CDR1 and CDR2: SGHVS and FNYEAQ. With regard to this clone: What it binds is not known.

This PCR relied on a set of 60 Vbeta primers and 13 Jbeta primers. Using immunoSEQ multiplex PCR, the repertoire was profiled, and TCRdb retains in-frame clones only, with some absent. The table has roughly 130,000 clones, around 74% seen once. This receptor was obtained from a man aged 35 to 55 in good health and CMV-seropositive. This chain joins TRBV7-6 and TRBJ1-2, with TRBD1 matching 8 bases. The sequencing sample was made of PBMCs. The CDR3 region has the DNA TGTGCCAGCAGCTTAGCACAGGGGGGCGGCTACACCTTC. Residues: CASSLAQGGGYTF.